This TCR beta chain was retrieved from a study of blood T cell repertoires in COVID-19. The study recruited people aged about 18 to 95 years across approximately 23 US areas. Participants had their cohort set by participant-reported clinical history. Source study methods: Amplification of reference gene primers provided the estimated nucleated cell counts. The assay was immunoSEQ multiplex PCR, and TCRdb's table has in-frame clones only and misses some. V, J and clone size reflect that table, while D and trimming were determined from the DNA. The repertoire includes fewer than 250,000 clones, about 86% of them detected once, and 3.5% to 4% sits in the top ten. The sequence was collected from a woman in her forties with acute COVID-19. Sequencing input: PBMCs or T cells enriched from blood (not recorded which).

DNA for the CDR3: TGTGCCAGCAGCCACGGACAGGGCGCCAAAATCTATGGCTACACCTTC. It codes for CASSHGQGAKIYGYTF. The chain employs TRBV14 and TRBJ1-2; 8 nucleotides line up with TRBD1. J was trimmed by 4 bases and V by 3 bases; bases with no gene match: 10. The CDR3 length is 16 residues. Germline V gives CDR1 SGHDN, CDR2 FVKESK.